A single sample gave rise to the 18 T cell receptor beta chains below, sequenced in a study of T cell responses to AZD1222 COVID-19 vaccine. Generated by immunoSEQ multiplex PCR, the TCRdb table keeps only in-frame clones and is missing some. The repertoire holds under 150,000 clones, with roughly 90% as singletons. This specimen consisted of peripheral blood, obtained 28 days after the second AZD1222 dose. The receptors come from an adult who received the AZD1222 COVID-19 vaccine.

The genes are TRBV7-9 and TRBJ2-1; no definite D call. With 9 bases removed from V and 3 bases from J, the gap between germline ends came to 21 bases. This CDR3 region has 16 residues. Germline lookup yields CDR1 SEHNR and CDR2 FQNEAQ (reference sequence). The CDR3 bases are TGTGCCAGTCGCCCTCTTTTCGAGCGATACTACAATGAGCAGTTCTTC. Translating it yields CASRPLFERYYNEQFF.

The gene calls are TRBV20-1 and TRBJ2-4, with a weak D call TRBD2 (5 bases). The V end lost 8 bases, the J end lost 2 bases, and 7 bases lay between the germline ends. The CDR3 extends over 11 amino acids. Germline lookup yields CDR1 DFQATT and CDR2 SNEGSKA (reference sequence). The CDR3 spells CSLDSKNIQYF. CDR3 nucleotide sequence: TGCAGTCTGGACTCCAAAAACATTCAGTACTTC.

This clone appeared once. This chain connects TRBV6-4 to TRBJ2-2; D is perhaps TRBD1 (5 bases). The CDR3 spans 15 residues. The germline V gene encodes CDR1 MRHNA and CDR2 SNTAGT. The V gene lost 0 bases and the J gene lost 4 bases, with 9 bases spanning the gap. For the CDR3, the DNA is TGTGCCAGCAGTGACTCACCCGACAGCACCGGGGAGCTGTTTTTT. It encodes CASSDSPDSTGELFF.

The chain has TRBV2 and TRBJ1-5; maybe TRBD1 (5 bases). Germline V gene lookup returns CDR1 SNHLY and CDR2 FYNNEI. The CDR3 sequence is 15 residues long. Deletions cut 6 bases from V and 4 bases from J, with 16 bases between. The CDR3 bases are TGTGCCAGCAGCCATGACAGTGGAGCAAATCAGCCCCAGCATTTT. This translates into CASSHDSGANQPQHF.

V and J are TRBV18 and TRBJ1-1; D gene ambiguous. This CDR3 comprises 14 residues. The V gene's germline CDR1 is KGHSH and CDR2 LQKENI. Trimming shortened V by 5 bases and J by 1 base, and 11 bases separated the two germline ends. Here the CDR3 reads CASSTQDGNTEAFF. Written as DNA, the CDR3 is TGTGCCAGCTCAACCCAGGACGGGAACACTGAAGCTTTCTTT.

The chain links TRBV11-2 to TRBJ2-6, with D possibly matching TRBD2 (6 bases). The CDR3 has 18 residues. CDR1 is SGHAT and CDR2 is FQNNGV in the germline V gene. V was clipped by 0 bases and J by 2 bases, with 14 bases between them. CDR3: CASSLDGSGQTGANVLTF. DNA for the CDR3: TGTGCCAGCAGCTTAGACGGGAGCGGACAAACTGGGGCCAACGTCCTGACTTTC.

V gene TRBV3-1 (or the pseudogene TRBV3-2) combines with J gene TRBJ2-7; D remains ambiguous. Trimming removed 1 base at V and 3 bases at J, with 4 bases between. The germline V gene has CDR1 LGHDT and CDR2 YNNKEL (reference sequence). The CDR3 consists of 12 residues. The CDR3 nucleotides read TGTGCCAGCAGCCAAGTGGACTACGAGCAGTACTTC. This encodes CASSQVDYEQYF.

This clone was counted only a few times. The genes are TRBV11-3 and TRBJ2-1; a weak D match, TRBD1 (6 bases). The CDR3 contains 11 residues. Deletions cut 5 bases from V and 10 bases from J, with 9 bases between. Germline V CDR1 and CDR2: SGHNT, YENEEA. CDR3: CASSTTGEQFF. DNA for the CDR3: TGTGCCAGCAGCACGACAGGCGAGCAGTTCTTC.

This clone has just one count. The chain has TRBV13 and TRBJ2-7; possibly TRBD2 for D (6 bases). Per the germline V gene, CDR1 is PRHDT and CDR2 is FYEKMQ (reference sequence). V lost 2 bases to trimming and J lost 6 bases, with 11 bases between them. The CDR3 extends over 13 amino acids. This chain's CDR3 is CASSLWGGGEQYF. The CDR3 bases are TGTGCCAGCAGCTTATGGGGAGGTGGCGAGCAGTACTTC.

This chain uses TRBV5-6 with TRBJ1-6; no clear D. Trimming pared 3 bases from V and 17 bases from J, leaving 18 bases between. The CDR3 totals 13 residues. The germline CDR1 and CDR2 sequences are SGHDT and YYEEEE. In nucleotides, the CDR3 is TGTGCCAGCAGCTCCGGACCGTCGGGCCAATTCCACTTT. Translating gives CASSSGPSGQFHF.

The rearrangement joins TRBV6-2 or TRBV6-3 to TRBJ2-1, with unresolved D. Germline V gene lookup returns CDR1 MNHEY and CDR2 SVGEGT. CDR3 length equals 13 residues. V gave up 6 bases and J gave up 9 bases, with 15 bases separating them. DNA for the CDR3: TGTGCCAGCAGCAGAGACCCCCCAATTGAGCAGTTCTTC. Its protein product is CASSRDPPIEQFF.

The chain has TRBV19 and TRBJ2-6, with D possibly called TRBD1 or TRBD2 (5 bases each). The V and J ends lost 7 bases and 4 bases respectively, with 20 bases between them. The CDR3 is made up of 17 amino acids. Germline V gives CDR1 LNHDA, CDR2 SQIVND (reference sequence). CDR3 DNA: TGTGCCAGTACACCGGTGGGGGTCAGATCCGGGGCCAACGTCCTGACTTTC. Translation gives CASTPVGVRSGANVLTF.

This clone was found once. J is TRBJ1-5 and V is TRBV19, with 7 nucleotides matching TRBD1. CDR1 LNHDA and CDR2 SQIVND come from the germline V gene (reference sequence). Trimming cost V 5 bases and J 6 bases; bases outside gene matches: 4. The length of the CDR3 is 13 residues. CDR3 nucleotides: TGTGCCAGTAGTGTGACAGGGTTTCAGCCCCAGCATTTT. This codes for CASSVTGFQPQHF.

The chain joins TRBV7-8 to TRBJ2-7; TRBD1 or TRBD2 may be the D gene (5 bases each). This CDR3 comprises 12 residues. Germline lookup yields CDR1 SGHVS and CDR2 FQNEAQ. The ends were cut back, 5 bases at V and 2 bases at J, with 7 bases in the middle. The CDR3 DNA sequence: TGTGCCAGCAGCAGGGGACCCTACGAGCAGTACTTC. It specifies CASSRGPYEQYF.

V is TRBV11-2 and J is TRBJ1-2, with D possibly matching TRBD1 (5 bases). The CDR3 loop spans 14 amino acids. Trimming pared 5 bases from V and 4 bases from J, leaving 14 bases between. CDR1 and CDR2 (germline): SGHAT, FQNNGV. The CDR3 bases are TGTGCCAGCAGCCTTAGTGGTGGGGGCTATGGCTACACCTTC. Protein sequence: CASSLSGGGYGYTF. Full variable domain (remainder filled in from reference TRBV11-2 and TRBJ1-2): EAGVAQSPRYKIIEKRQSVAFWCNPISGHATLYWYQQILGQGPKLLIQFQNNGVVDDSQLPKDRFSAERLKGVDSTLKIQPAKLEDSAVYLCASSLSGGGYGYTFGSGTRLTVV.

The chain joins TRBV7-4 to TRBJ1-4; TRBD1 is a possible D gene (5 bases). Germline lookup yields CDR1 SGHVT and CDR2 SQSDAQ. CDR3 length: 15 amino acids. V was shortened by 5 bases and J by 3 bases, with 13 bases between the two germline ends. The chain's CDR3 is CASSNRGSSNEKLFF. CDR3 in DNA: TGTGCCAGCAGCAATCGGGGGTCGTCTAATGAAAAACTGTTTTTT. The full variable domain, completed using reference TRBV7-4 and TRBJ1-4, is GAGVSQSPRYKVAKRGRDVALRCDSISGHVTLYWYRQTLGQGSEVLTYSQSDAQRDKSGRPSGRFSAERPERSVSTLKIQRTEQGDSAVYLCASSNRGSSNEKLFFGSGTQLSVL.

This CDR3 reads CASSLTSEIPGNTIYF. CDR3 nucleotide sequence: TGTGCCAGCAGCTTAACGTCTGAGATTCCTGGAAACACCATATATTTT. V is TRBV7-3 and J is TRBJ1-3; no clear D gene. V dropped 0 bases and J dropped 2 bases, with 11 bases sitting between them. CDR1 and CDR2 from the germline V gene are SGHTA and FQGTGA. CDR3 length: 16 amino acids. The variable domain in full, with the rest retrieved from reference TRBV7-3 and TRBJ1-3, is GAGVSQTPSNKVTEKGKYVELRCDPISGHTALYWYRQSLGQGPEFLIYFQGTGAADDSGLPNDRFFAVRPEGSVSTLKIQRTERGDSAVYLCASSLTSEIPGNTIYFGEGSWLTVV.

The chain combines TRBV2 with TRBJ2-7; no clear D gene. Germline V CDR1 and CDR2: SNHLY, FYNNEI. V was trimmed by 1 base and J by 3 bases, leaving 10 bases between them. The CDR3 is 14 amino acids. The CDR3 region is CASSEEATVYEQYF. CDR3 bases: TGTGCCAGCAGTGAAGAGGCCACTGTCTACGAGCAGTACTTC.